Reported below is one TCR beta chain. No antigen is known for it. The sample holds no much larger clone one base away, and base qualities are not on file. Whole blood was collected in K2EDTA tubes by collaborating institutions according to the institutions' own protocols. For TCRbeta analysis, collaborator samples were shipped as frozen whole blood, as isolated PBMCs, or as DNA extracted from either sample type. This entry is derived from a study of blood T cell repertoires in COVID-19 (dated by TCRdb to 2020 to 2022). With regard to the full study: Collaborator samples came from the United States, Italy and Spain and covered acute and convalescent phases of COVID-19. The material from the prospective study consisted of cDNA or gDNA derived from T cells, B-cell-depleted T cells, or PBMCs. Subjects who had been exposed to COVID-19, were actively infected with it, or had recovered from it provided the deeply sampled blood TCRbeta repertoires that made up the dataset. The repertoires were released in a freely available public database intended as a resource for research on the immune response to SARS-CoV-2. Samples were obtained from the ongoing ImmuneRACE study (first 160 participants) and from about 1,300 subjects provided by 6 global collaborators. Sample metadata almost always included a de-identified subject ID, COVID-19 status, age in years and sex. Where available, HLA class I and class II types were taken from metadata supplied by the sample provider and were not determined by assay-based typing. Study-level results and caveats: The amount of clinical and demographic metadata varied by source and participant and was provided uncurated.

Reading from cysteine to phenylalanine, the CDR3 counts 14 amino acids. CDR3 DNA only is kept here, 42 bases in frame from base 1. The germline V gene (reference sequence) gives CDR1 as GTSNPN and CDR2 as SVGIG. Unmatched junction bases come to 5, with V trimmed by 3 bases and J by 6 bases. The immunoSEQ Assay, a bias-controlled multiplex PCR, was used to amplify TCRbeta CDR3 regions from genomic DNA. The source study handled its data this way. The number of nucleated cells in each sample was estimated from the amplification of reference gene primers within the assay. Sequence reads were collapsed and filtered to measure the absolute abundance of every unique TCRbeta CDR3 rearrangement. For each sample, productive Simpson clonality was calculated as the square root of Simpson's diversity index over productive rearrangements. As stored in TCRdb, this immuneACCESS dataset retains in-frame rearrangements with V and J assigned. A fraction of the clones does not appear; measured against another copy, unresolved V genes explain less than half of the discrepancy, and the remainder lacks a known reason. V and J calls plus clone size are reproduced from that table; the DNA served to infer D and trimming. A total of tens of thousands of clones appear in this sample, about 90% of them only once. Roughly 5.6% of the sample comes from the top ten.

The specimen sequenced was peripheral blood. This clonotype was obtained from a human donor in a cohort sampled during active COVID-19. This chain is built from TRBV30 and TRBJ2-2; TRBD2 aligns with 9 central bases. The CDR3 sequence is CAWRGTSRAGELFF. The DNA sequence is given as TGTGCCTGGAGGGGGACTAGCAGGGCCGGGGAGCTGTTTTTT.